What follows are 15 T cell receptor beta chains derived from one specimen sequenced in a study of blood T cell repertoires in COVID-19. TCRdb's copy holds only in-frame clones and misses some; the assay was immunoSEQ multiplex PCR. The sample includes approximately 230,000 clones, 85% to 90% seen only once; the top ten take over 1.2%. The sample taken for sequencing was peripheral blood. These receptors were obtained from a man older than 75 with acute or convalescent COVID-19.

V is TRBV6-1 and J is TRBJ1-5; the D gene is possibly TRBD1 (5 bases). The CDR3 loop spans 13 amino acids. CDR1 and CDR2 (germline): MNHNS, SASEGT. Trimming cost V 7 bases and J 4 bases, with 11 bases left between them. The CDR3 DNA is TGTGCCAGCAACCCGGGGGGTAATCAGCCCCAGCATTTT. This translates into CASNPGGNQPQHF.

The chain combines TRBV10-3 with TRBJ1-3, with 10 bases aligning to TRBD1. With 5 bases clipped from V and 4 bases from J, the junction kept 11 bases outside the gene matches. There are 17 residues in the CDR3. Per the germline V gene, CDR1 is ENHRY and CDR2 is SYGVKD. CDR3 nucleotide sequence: TGTGCCATCAGTCCCGGACAGGGGGAGCTGATGGGAAACACCATATATTTT. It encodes CAISPGQGELMGNTIYF.

DNA for the CDR3: TGTGCCAGTAGTACACTTAACTATGGCTACACCTTC. Protein product: CASSTLNYGYTF. The genes are TRBV19 and TRBJ1-2, with unresolved D. CDR1 LNHDA and CDR2 SQIVND come from the germline V gene (reference sequence). The CDR3 has 12 residues. V was shortened by 4 bases and J by 1 base, with 4 bases between the two germline ends.

The CDR3 loop is CASSTTASNYGYTF. The CDR3 coding sequence is TGTGCCAGTAGTACGACAGCGTCGAACTATGGCTACACCTTC. The V and J genes are TRBV19 and TRBJ1-2; a weak D match, TRBD1 (5 bases). CDR3 length: 14 residues. Germline V lookup: CDR1 LNHDA, CDR2 SQIVND (reference sequence). Between the trimmed V and J ends, which lost 4 bases and 2 bases, there was a span of 11 bases.

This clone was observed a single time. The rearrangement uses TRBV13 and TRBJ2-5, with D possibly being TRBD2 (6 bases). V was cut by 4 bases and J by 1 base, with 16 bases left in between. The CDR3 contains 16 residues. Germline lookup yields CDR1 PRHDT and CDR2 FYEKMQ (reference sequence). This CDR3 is CASSSAIGDFQETQYF. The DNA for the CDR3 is TGTGCCAGCAGCTCCGCGATCGGGGACTTCCAAGAGACCCAGTACTTC.

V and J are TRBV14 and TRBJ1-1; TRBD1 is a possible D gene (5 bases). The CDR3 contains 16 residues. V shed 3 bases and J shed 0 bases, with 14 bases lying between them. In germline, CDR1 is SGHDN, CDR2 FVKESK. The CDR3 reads CASSHRRGVMNTEAFF. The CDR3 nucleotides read TGTGCCAGCAGCCACCGGCGGGGGGTCATGAACACTGAAGCTTTCTTT.

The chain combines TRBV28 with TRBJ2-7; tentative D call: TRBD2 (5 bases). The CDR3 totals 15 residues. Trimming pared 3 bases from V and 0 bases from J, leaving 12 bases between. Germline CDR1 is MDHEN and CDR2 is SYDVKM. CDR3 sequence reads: CASSFGGTSSYEQYF. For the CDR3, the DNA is TGTGCCAGCAGTTTCGGAGGAACCAGCTCCTACGAGCAGTACTTC. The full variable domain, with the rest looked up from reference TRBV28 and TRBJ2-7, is DVKVTQSSRYLVKRTGEKVFLECVQDMDHENMFWYRQDPGLGLRLIYFSYDVKMKEKGDIPEGYSVSREKKERFSLILESASTNQTSMYLCASSFGGTSSYEQYFGPGTRLTVT.

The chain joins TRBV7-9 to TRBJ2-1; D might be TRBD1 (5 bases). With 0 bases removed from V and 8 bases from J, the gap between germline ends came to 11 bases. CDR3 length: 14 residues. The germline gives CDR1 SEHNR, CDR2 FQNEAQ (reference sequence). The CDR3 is CASSLAGLWDEQFF. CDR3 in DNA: TGTGCCAGCAGCTTAGCGGGGCTCTGGGATGAGCAGTTCTTC.

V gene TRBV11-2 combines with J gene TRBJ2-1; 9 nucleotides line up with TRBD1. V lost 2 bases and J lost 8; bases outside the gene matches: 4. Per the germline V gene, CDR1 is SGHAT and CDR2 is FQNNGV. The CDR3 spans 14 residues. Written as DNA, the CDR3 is TGTGCCAGCAGCTTAAGGACAGGGGCACATGAGCAGTTCTTC. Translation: CASSLRTGAHEQFF.

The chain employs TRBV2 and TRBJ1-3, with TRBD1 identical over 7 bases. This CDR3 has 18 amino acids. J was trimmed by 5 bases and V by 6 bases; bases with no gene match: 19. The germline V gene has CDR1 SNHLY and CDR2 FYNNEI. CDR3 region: CASRGQAALLAGRNTIYF. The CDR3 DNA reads TGTGCCAGCAGAGGACAGGCCGCCTTACTCGCTGGGAGAAACACCATATATTTT.

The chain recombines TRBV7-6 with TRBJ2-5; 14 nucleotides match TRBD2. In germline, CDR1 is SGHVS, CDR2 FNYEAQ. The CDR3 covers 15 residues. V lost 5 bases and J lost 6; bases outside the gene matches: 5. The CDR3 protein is CASSLGTSGGKTQYF. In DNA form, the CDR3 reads TGTGCCAGCAGCCTGGGGACTAGCGGGGGAAAGACCCAGTACTTC.

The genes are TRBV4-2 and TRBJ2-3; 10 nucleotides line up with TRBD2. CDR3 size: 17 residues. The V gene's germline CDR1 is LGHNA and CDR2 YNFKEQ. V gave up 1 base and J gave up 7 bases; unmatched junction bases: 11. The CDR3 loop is CASSQVGSGGRLNTQYF. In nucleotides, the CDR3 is TGTGCCAGCAGCCAAGTAGGTAGCGGGGGGCGGCTTAATACGCAGTATTTT.

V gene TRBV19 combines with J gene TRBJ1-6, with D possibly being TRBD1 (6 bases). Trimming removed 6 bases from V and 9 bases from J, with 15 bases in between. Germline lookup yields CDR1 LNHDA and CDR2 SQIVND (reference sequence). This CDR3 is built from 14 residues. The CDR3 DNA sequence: TGTGCCAGTAGGGACGGGGGGCTCAGTTCACCCCTCCACTTT. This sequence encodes CASRDGGLSSPLHF.

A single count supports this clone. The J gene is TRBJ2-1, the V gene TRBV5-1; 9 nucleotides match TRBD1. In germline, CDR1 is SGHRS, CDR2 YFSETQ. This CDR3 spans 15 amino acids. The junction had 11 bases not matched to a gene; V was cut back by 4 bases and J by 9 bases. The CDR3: CASSLGWTGVAEQFF. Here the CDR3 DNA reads TGCGCCAGCAGCCTGGGCTGGACAGGGGTTGCTGAGCAGTTCTTC.

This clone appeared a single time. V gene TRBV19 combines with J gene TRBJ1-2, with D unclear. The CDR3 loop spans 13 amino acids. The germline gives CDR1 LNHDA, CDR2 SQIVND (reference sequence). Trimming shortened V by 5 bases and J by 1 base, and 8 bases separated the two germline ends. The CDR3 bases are TGTGCCAGTAGTCCGGGGAATAACTATGGCTACACCTTC. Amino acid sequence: CASSPGNNYGYTF.